Below, one T cell receptor beta chain is given with its context. No antigen is known for it. Between the trimmed V and J ends, which lost 3 bases and 1 base, there was a span of 16 bases. Germline V gene lookup returns CDR1 LGHNA and CDR2 YNFKEQ. The CDR3 extends over 17 amino acids. The sample belongs to a study of cytomegalovirus exposure and HLA in healthy donors. The PCR made use of 60 Vbeta and 13 Jbeta primers. Using immunoSEQ multiplex PCR, the repertoire was profiled, and TCRdb retains in-frame clones only, with some absent. The table has approximately 210,000 clones, more than 75% seen once; the top ten hold approximately 1.9%. Study conclusions and caveats: Cytomegalovirus-associated TCR beta chains were listed, numbering more than 150. Later analysis suggested most CMV-associated TCR beta chains were HLA-restricted. Per a later analysis, roughly 17,000 TCR beta sequences showed association with HLA alleles at 0.05 false discovery rate. Reported results showed that the classifier diagnosed cytomegalovirus status with high specificity and sensitivity.

The sequenced sample consisted of PBMCs. The receptor was derived from a woman younger than 35 in good health and CMV-seronegative. This chain uses TRBV4-2 with TRBJ1-3; D might be TRBD1 (5 bases). The CDR3 sequence is CASSQGEGGDSGNTIYF. In nucleotides, the CDR3 is TGTGCCAGCAGCCAGGGCGAGGGAGGGGATTCTGGAAACACCATATATTTT.